The source of this TCR beta chain is a study of regulatory T cells in long-lasting Graves disease. Described time point: newly diagnosed GD, antithyroid drugs for less than 3 months. PBMC RNA was the source of the TCR library. This CDR3 comprises 16 residues. CDR1 and CDR2 from the germline V gene are SGHRS and YFSETQ. V dropped 2 bases and J dropped 8; count of bases not matched to a gene: 9. HTBI primers from iRepertoire and Arm-PCR of CDR3 regions yielded the TCR beta libraries. From the multiplex PCR reads, TCRdb called clonotypes with MiXCR, one entry per CDR3 protein. This sample has about 560,000 distinct CDR3 sequences, with 15% to 20% found just once. This clonotype has a count of ten or more. Antigen unknown. General study results and limits: Persistent disease showed a preference for TRBV28, TRBJ1-2 and TRBJ2-5. The work looked only at peripheral blood and did not look at thyroid tissue.

These records were also assigned to another study, of T cells in Graves' hyperthyroidism and ophthalmopathy. From that report: Ophthalmopathy stood apart from stable hyperthyroidism in a 13 V-J model.

This receptor was taken from a man aged 18 to 29 with Graves disease. The chain joins TRBV5-1 to TRBJ2-1; 11 bases map to TRBD2. The material was peripheral blood mononuclear cells (PBMCs), obtained at new diagnosis, from a patient treated with antithyroid drugs. In DNA form, the CDR3 reads TGCGCCAGCAGCTTTCAACTAGCGGGAGCGGTACATGAGCAGTTCTTC. Its protein product is CASSFQLAGAVHEQFF.